The clone carrying this TCR beta chain was found a few times. This entry belongs to a study of Ad26.COV2.S vaccination and SARS-CoV-2 variants. Described treatment: some 20 received Ad26.COV2.S at low or high dose, single or two shots; a few received placebo; per-sample allocation not given. Specimen acquisition occurred on day 63 following the initial vaccine or placebo injection. This CDR3 spans 18 amino acids. Deletions cut 0 bases from V and 0 bases from J, with 16 bases between. Per germline, CDR1 LGHNT and CDR2 FRNRAP. The table came from immunoSEQ multiplex PCR; TCRdb's copy has only in-frame clones and leaves some out. This table has about 400,000 clones, roughly 80% appearing once.

This TCR derives from a person aged 18-60 years who received the Ad26.COV2.S COVID-19 vaccine or a placebo. The genes are TRBV12-5 and TRBJ2-3; D possibly corresponds to TRBD2 (6 bases). This specimen was peripheral blood, taken in a trial of Ad26.COV2.S vaccine versus placebo. The CDR3 nucleotides read TGTGCTAGTGGTTTGGTAAGGGACGGAGGGTTGAGCACAGATACGCAGTATTTT. The encoded protein is CASGLVRDGGLSTDTQYF. Using reference TRBV12-5 and TRBJ2-3 for the parts outside the CDR3, the full variable domain is DARVTQTPRHKVTEMGQEVTMRCQPILGHNTVFWYRQTMMQGLELLAYFRNRAPLDDSGMPKDRFSAEMPDATLATLKIQPSEPRDSAVYFCASGLVRDGGLSTDTQYFGPGTRLTVL.